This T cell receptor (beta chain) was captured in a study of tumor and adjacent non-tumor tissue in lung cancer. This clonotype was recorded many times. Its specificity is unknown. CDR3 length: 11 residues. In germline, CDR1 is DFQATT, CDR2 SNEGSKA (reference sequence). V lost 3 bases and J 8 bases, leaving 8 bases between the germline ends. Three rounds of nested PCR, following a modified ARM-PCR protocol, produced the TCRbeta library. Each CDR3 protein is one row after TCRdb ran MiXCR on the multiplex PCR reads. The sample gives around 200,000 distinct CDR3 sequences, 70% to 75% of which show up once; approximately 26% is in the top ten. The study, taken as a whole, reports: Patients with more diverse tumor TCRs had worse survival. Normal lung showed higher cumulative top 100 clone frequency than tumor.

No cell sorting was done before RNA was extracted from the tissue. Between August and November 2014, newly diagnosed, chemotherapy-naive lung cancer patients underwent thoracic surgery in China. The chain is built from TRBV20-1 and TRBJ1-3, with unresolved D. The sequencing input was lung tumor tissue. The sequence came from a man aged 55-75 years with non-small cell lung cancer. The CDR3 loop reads CSARVLDTIYF. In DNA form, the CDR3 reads TGCAGTGCTAGGGTTCTGGACACCATATATTTT.